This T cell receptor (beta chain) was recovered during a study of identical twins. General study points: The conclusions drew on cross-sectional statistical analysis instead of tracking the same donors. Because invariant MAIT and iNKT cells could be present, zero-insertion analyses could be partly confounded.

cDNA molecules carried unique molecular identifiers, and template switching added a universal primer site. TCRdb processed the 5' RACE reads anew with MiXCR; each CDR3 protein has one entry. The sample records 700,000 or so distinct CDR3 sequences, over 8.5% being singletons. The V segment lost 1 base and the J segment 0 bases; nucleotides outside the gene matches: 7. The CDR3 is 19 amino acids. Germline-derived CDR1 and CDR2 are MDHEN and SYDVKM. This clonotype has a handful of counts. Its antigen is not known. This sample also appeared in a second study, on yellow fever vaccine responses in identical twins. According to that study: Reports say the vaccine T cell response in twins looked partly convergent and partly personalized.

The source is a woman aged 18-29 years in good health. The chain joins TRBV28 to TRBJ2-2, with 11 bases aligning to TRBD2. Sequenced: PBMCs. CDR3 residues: CASSLSRRLAGTNTGELFF. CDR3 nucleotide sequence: TGTGCCAGCAGTTTATCCCGCCGACTAGCGGGGACGAACACCGGGGAGCTGTTTTTT.